These T cell receptor beta chains were read from a single sample in a study of cytomegalovirus exposure and HLA in healthy donors. Clones were sequenced by immunoSEQ multiplex PCR, and TCRdb holds only the in-frame ones, with some missing. This sample has fewer than 120,000 clones; over 60% occur once, and the top ten carry just under 3%. Sequencing input: PBMCs. The source is a woman aged 55-70 years in good health and CMV-seropositive. CDR3s include the opening cysteine and the closing phenylalanine or tryptophan. Each record gives: V gene, clone size, D gene, J gene, CDR3 protein, CDR3 DNA. A D gene is named only where the DNA matches it firmly. Clone sizes are given selectively: once, few, many, or a class where the clone is expanded.

v_gene: TRBV2
abundance: .
d_gene: TRBD1
j_gene: TRBJ1-6
CDR3aa: CASQGAYNSPLHF
CDR3nt: TGTGCCAGCCAGGGGGCCTATAATTCACCCCTCCACTTT

v_gene: TRBV15
abundance: .
d_gene: .
j_gene: TRBJ2-2
CDR3aa: CATSSADGHQDTGELFF
CDR3nt: TGTGCCACCAGCAGCGCCGACGGACACCAGGATACCGGGGAGCTGTTTTTT

v_gene: TRBV7-9
abundance: .
d_gene: TRBD1
j_gene: TRBJ2-7
CDR3aa: CASSSGTANSYEQYF
CDR3nt: TGTGCCAGCAGCTCTGGGACAGCGAATTCCTACGAGCAGTACTTC

v_gene: TRBV7-3
abundance: .
d_gene: .
j_gene: TRBJ1-1
CDR3aa: CASSLGKGNGEAFF
CDR3nt: TGTGCCAGCAGCTTAGGCAAGGGGAACGGTGAAGCTTTCTTT

v_gene: TRBV10-3
abundance: .
d_gene: .
j_gene: TRBJ1-1
CDR3aa: CAISERQGSTEAFF
CDR3nt: TGTGCCATCAGTGAGAGGCAGGGGAGCACTGAAGCTTTCTTT

v_gene: TRBV7-2
abundance: .
d_gene: .
j_gene: TRBJ1-2
CDR3aa: CASSSPRDNDGYTF
CDR3nt: TGTGCCAGCAGCTCTCCAAGGGACAACGACGGCTACACCTTC

v_gene: TRBV5-1
abundance: .
d_gene: .
j_gene: TRBJ1-2
CDR3aa: CASSLGPLAGDSYGYTF
CDR3nt: TGCGCCAGCAGCTTGGGCCCCCTGGCAGGGGATTCCTATGGCTACACCTTC

v_gene: TRBV7-6
abundance: .
d_gene: TRBD1
j_gene: TRBJ1-2
CDR3aa: CASSLATGWGNYGYTF
CDR3nt: TGTGCCAGCAGCTTAGCGACAGGGTGGGGGAACTATGGCTACACCTTC

v_gene: TRBV7-9
abundance: .
d_gene: .
j_gene: TRBJ2-5
CDR3aa: CSSSLPNGEETQYF
CDR3nt: TGTTCCAGCAGCCTCCCCAACGGGGAAGAGACCCAGTACTTC

v_gene: TRBV9
abundance: .
d_gene: .
j_gene: TRBJ2-7
CDR3aa: CASSVAGVAYEQYF
CDR3nt: TGTGCCAGCAGCGTAGCGGGGGTAGCCTACGAGCAGTACTTC

v_gene: TRBV28
abundance: few
d_gene: .
j_gene: TRBJ1-2
CDR3aa: CASSPPLGRRGYTF
CDR3nt: TGTGCCAGCAGTCCACCCTTAGGGAGGCGGGGCTACACCTTC

v_gene: TRBV14
abundance: .
d_gene: TRBD2
j_gene: TRBJ2-1
CDR3aa: CASSPLAGIGFDEQFF
CDR3nt: TGTGCCAGCAGCCCCCTAGCGGGAATCGGGTTCGATGAGCAGTTCTTC

v_gene: TRBV7-8
abundance: .
d_gene: .
j_gene: TRBJ1-5
CDR3aa: CASSLVPGKTLSNQPQHF
CDR3nt: TGTGCCAGCAGCTTAGTCCCAGGGAAAACACTTAGCAATCAGCCCCAGCATTTT

v_gene: TRBV6-4
abundance: .
d_gene: .
j_gene: TRBJ2-6
CDR3aa: CASSDSFGAGANVLTF
CDR3nt: TGTGCCAGCAGTGACTCATTCGGGGCTGGGGCCAACGTCCTGACTTTC

v_gene: TRBV16
abundance: .
d_gene: .
j_gene: TRBJ2-7
CDR3aa: CASSPLGTDYEQYF
CDR3nt: TGTGCCAGCAGCCCCTTAGGGACGGACTACGAGCAGTACTTC

v_gene: TRBV18
abundance: .
d_gene: TRBD1
j_gene: TRBJ2-7
CDR3aa: CASSPGQNSYEQYF
CDR3nt: TGTGCCAGCTCACCGGGACAGAACTCCTACGAGCAGTACTTC

v_gene: TRBV28
abundance: .
d_gene: .
j_gene: TRBJ1-2
CDR3aa: CASSFINYGYTF
CDR3nt: TGTGCCAGCAGTTTTATCAACTATGGCTACACCTTC

v_gene: TRBV5-1
abundance: .
d_gene: .
j_gene: TRBJ2-7
CDR3aa: CASSLDGAYEQYF
CDR3nt: TGCGCCAGCAGCTTGGACGGTGCTTACGAGCAGTACTTC

v_gene: TRBV9
abundance: few
d_gene: .
j_gene: TRBJ1-2
CDR3aa: CASSVTTANYGYTF
CDR3nt: TGTGCCAGCAGCGTAACGACAGCTAACTATGGCTACACCTTC

v_gene: TRBV5-1
abundance: .
d_gene: .
j_gene: TRBJ1-1
CDR3aa: CASSLAGGNTEAFF
CDR3nt: TGCGCCAGCAGCTTGGCCGGGGGGAACACTGAAGCTTTCTTT

v_gene: TRBV7-2
abundance: .
d_gene: TRBD1
j_gene: TRBJ1-1
CDR3aa: CASSTRTGGLTEAFF
CDR3nt: TGTGCCAGCAGCACACGGACAGGGGGGCTCACTGAAGCTTTCTTT

v_gene: TRBV28
abundance: once
d_gene: TRBD2
j_gene: TRBJ2-1
CDR3aa: CASRLSGLAGSNEQFF
CDR3nt: TGTGCCAGCAGGCTATCTGGTTTAGCGGGGAGTAATGAGCAGTTCTTC

v_gene: TRBV28
abundance: few
d_gene: .
j_gene: TRBJ1-5
CDR3aa: CASIPGGSNQPQHF
CDR3nt: TGTGCCAGCATCCCCGGGGGTAGCAATCAGCCCCAGCATTTT

v_gene: TRBV5-1
abundance: once
d_gene: TRBD2
j_gene: TRBJ2-1
CDR3aa: CASSSESGTKNNEQFF
CDR3nt: TGCGCCAGCAGCTCGGAAAGCGGGACTAAAAACAATGAGCAGTTCTTC

v_gene: TRBV6-5
abundance: .
d_gene: TRBD1
j_gene: TRBJ1-2
CDR3aa: CASSSLQGAQGGYTF
CDR3nt: TGTGCCAGCAGTTCCCTACAGGGGGCTCAGGGTGGCTACACCTTC

v_gene: TRBV6-1
abundance: few
d_gene: TRBD1
j_gene: TRBJ1-5
CDR3aa: CASSLDRADQPQHF
CDR3nt: TGTGCCAGCAGCTTAGACAGGGCCGATCAGCCCCAGCATTTT

v_gene: TRBV10-3
abundance: .
d_gene: TRBD1
j_gene: TRBJ1-1
CDR3aa: CAIRGQGEGEAFF
CDR3nt: TGTGCCATCAGGGGACAGGGGGAGGGTGAAGCTTTCTTT

v_gene: TRBV27
abundance: .
d_gene: .
j_gene: TRBJ1-2
CDR3aa: CASSTFTGPYGYTF
CDR3nt: TGTGCCAGCAGTACCTTCACAGGGCCCTATGGCTACACCTTC

v_gene: TRBV2
abundance: few
d_gene: .
j_gene: TRBJ1-1
CDR3aa: CASRRGLNTEAFF
CDR3nt: TGTGCCAGCAGGCGGGGCTTGAACACTGAAGCTTTCTTT

v_gene: TRBV5-8
abundance: .
d_gene: .
j_gene: TRBJ2-3
CDR3aa: CASSLPTSGWRYADTQYF
CDR3nt: TGTGCCAGCAGCTTACCTACTTCAGGGTGGCGGTATGCAGATACGCAGTATTTT

v_gene: TRBV2
abundance: .
d_gene: .
j_gene: TRBJ1-2
CDR3aa: CASYVASGYTF
CDR3nt: TGTGCCAGCTATGTGGCATCAGGCTACACCTTC

v_gene: TRBV29-1
abundance: .
d_gene: TRBD2
j_gene: TRBJ2-7
CDR3aa: CSVDGLAGGIAYEQYF
CDR3nt: TGCAGCGTTGACGGACTAGCGGGAGGGATAGCCTACGAGCAGTACTTC

v_gene: TRBV9
abundance: .
d_gene: TRBD1
j_gene: TRBJ1-2
CDR3aa: CASSTWDSQEYGYTF
CDR3nt: TGTGCCAGCAGCACGTGGGACAGCCAGGAGTATGGCTACACCTTC

v_gene: TRBV19
abundance: .
d_gene: TRBD1
j_gene: TRBJ2-7
CDR3aa: CASSPQGYEQYF
CDR3nt: TGTGCCAGTAGTCCACAGGGGTACGAGCAGTACTTC

v_gene: TRBV18
abundance: .
d_gene: .
j_gene: TRBJ2-7
CDR3aa: CASSPIDSAHEQYF
CDR3nt: TGTGCCAGCTCACCAATCGACAGTGCCCACGAGCAGTACTTC

v_gene: TRBV9
abundance: .
d_gene: TRBD2
j_gene: TRBJ2-1
CDR3aa: CASSSGLAQFF
CDR3nt: TGTGCCAGCAGCTCGGGACTAGCGCAGTTCTTC

v_gene: TRBV11-2
abundance: .
d_gene: .
j_gene: TRBJ1-2
CDR3aa: CASSLEGGQACGYTF
CDR3nt: TGTGCCAGCAGCTTAGAGGGGGGGCAGGCCTGTGGCTACACCTTC

v_gene: TRBV28
abundance: .
d_gene: .
j_gene: TRBJ2-6
CDR3aa: CASSSTSSGANVLTF
CDR3nt: TGTGCCAGCAGTTCCACTAGCTCTGGGGCCAACGTCCTGACTTTC

v_gene: TRBV12-5
abundance: .
d_gene: .
j_gene: TRBJ2-3
CDR3aa: CASGLISGGYQQDTQYF
CDR3nt: TGTGCTAGTGGTCTAATTAGCGGCGGATACCAACAAGATACGCAGTATTTT

v_gene: TRBV30
abundance: .
d_gene: .
j_gene: TRBJ2-4
CDR3aa: CAWRRRGNIQYF
CDR3nt: TGTGCCTGGAGAAGGCGGGGAAACATTCAGTACTTC

v_gene: TRBV4-2
abundance: once
d_gene: .
j_gene: TRBJ2-3
CDR3aa: CASSRDPGLSTDTQYF
CDR3nt: TGTGCCAGCAGCCGTGATCCGGGACTGAGCACAGATACGCAGTATTTT

v_gene: TRBV7-3
abundance: .
d_gene: .
j_gene: TRBJ2-5
CDR3aa: CASSLLGGKETQYF
CDR3nt: TGTGCCAGCAGCTTACTGGGGGGTAAAGAGACCCAGTACTTC

v_gene: TRBV19
abundance: .
d_gene: TRBD1
j_gene: TRBJ1-2
CDR3aa: CASSRNGQGASNYGYTF
CDR3nt: TGTGCCAGTAGCCGAAACGGACAGGGAGCCTCCAACTATGGCTACACCTTC

v_gene: TRBV27
abundance: .
d_gene: TRBD1
j_gene: TRBJ2-7
CDR3aa: CASSFTQGAREQYF
CDR3nt: TGTGCCAGCAGTTTCACGCAGGGGGCGCGCGAGCAGTACTTC

v_gene: TRBV5-1
abundance: once
d_gene: TRBD1
j_gene: TRBJ2-7
CDR3aa: CASSPGTGAYEQYF
CDR3nt: TGCGCCAGCAGCCCCGGGACAGGGGCCTACGAGCAGTACTTC

v_gene: TRBV5-1
abundance: .
d_gene: .
j_gene: TRBJ2-5
CDR3aa: CASSFELQGGETQYF
CDR3nt: TGCGCCAGCAGCTTCGAATTACAGGGAGGGGAGACCCAGTACTTC

v_gene: TRBV5-1
abundance: once
d_gene: TRBD2
j_gene: TRBJ2-7
CDR3aa: CASSLAGTRSYEQYF
CDR3nt: TGCGCCAGCAGCTTGGCCGGGACTAGAAGCTACGAGCAGTACTTC

v_gene: TRBV15
abundance: .
d_gene: TRBD2
j_gene: TRBJ2-3
CDR3aa: CATSGGLAASTDTQYF
CDR3nt: TGTGCCACCAGCGGAGGACTAGCGGCATCCACAGATACGCAGTATTTT

v_gene: TRBV5-6
abundance: .
d_gene: .
j_gene: TRBJ1-4
CDR3aa: CASSPYVGGELFF
CDR3nt: TGTGCCAGCAGCCCTTACGTGGGAGGTGAACTGTTTTTT

v_gene: TRBV19
abundance: .
d_gene: .
j_gene: TRBJ1-2
CDR3aa: CASVGRNYGYTF
CDR3nt: TGTGCCAGTGTGGGGAGAAACTATGGCTACACCTTC

v_gene: TRBV15
abundance: .
d_gene: TRBD2
j_gene: TRBJ2-1
CDR3aa: CATSNHLAGVRYNEQFF
CDR3nt: TGTGCCACCAGCAACCACTTAGCGGGAGTAAGGTACAATGAGCAGTTCTTC

v_gene: TRBV4-1
abundance: .
d_gene: TRBD2
j_gene: TRBJ2-1
CDR3aa: CASSQPGLAKVDKRTNYNEQFF
CDR3nt: TGCGCCAGCAGCCAACCGGGACTAGCGAAAGTCGACAAGCGAACAAACTACAATGAGCAGTTCTTC

v_gene: TRBV7-6
abundance: once
d_gene: .
j_gene: TRBJ2-7
CDR3aa: CASSPYAASYEQYF
CDR3nt: TGTGCCAGCAGCCCCTACGCGGCTTCTTACGAGCAGTACTTC

v_gene: TRBV10-3
abundance: .
d_gene: TRBD2
j_gene: TRBJ2-3
CDR3aa: CAISEPLAGDADTQYF
CDR3nt: TGTGCCATCAGTGAACCCTTAGCGGGAGACGCAGATACGCAGTATTTT

v_gene: TRBV19
abundance: .
d_gene: .
j_gene: TRBJ2-1
CDR3aa: CASKSPSAGEQFF
CDR3nt: TGTGCCAGCAAATCCCCTAGCGCCGGGGAGCAGTTCTTC